This T cell receptor (beta chain) was identified in a study of blood T cell repertoires in COVID-19. About the research overall: COVID-19 samples collected from the United States, Italy and Spain covered acute and convalescent phases.

As handled by the study authors: Counts of nucleated cells, estimated from reference gene primer amplification, were obtained. Only in-frame clones appear in the TCRdb table, and some are missing; sequencing was by immunoSEQ multiplex PCR. The V and J calls and clone size were taken over from that table, and D and trimming were inferred from the DNA. The sample has about 210,000 clones, around 81% seen once; the top ten hold about 4.3%. The age range of participants was about 18 to 89 years, with residence in about two dozen US areas. The V gene's germline CDR1 is SGHTA and CDR2 FQGNSA. This CDR3 has 17 amino acids. Trimming pared 2 bases from V and 0 bases from J, leaving 14 bases between.

This sequence was found in a man in his thirties or forties with acute COVID-19. V is TRBV7-2 and J is TRBJ1-5; possible D gene TRBD1, 6 bases. Material for sequencing was PBMCs or T cells enriched from blood (not recorded which). The CDR3 nucleotides are TGTGCCAGCAGCTTATATAGGGGGTCCAATAGCAATCAGCCCCAGCATTTT. Residues: CASSLYRGSNSNQPQHF.